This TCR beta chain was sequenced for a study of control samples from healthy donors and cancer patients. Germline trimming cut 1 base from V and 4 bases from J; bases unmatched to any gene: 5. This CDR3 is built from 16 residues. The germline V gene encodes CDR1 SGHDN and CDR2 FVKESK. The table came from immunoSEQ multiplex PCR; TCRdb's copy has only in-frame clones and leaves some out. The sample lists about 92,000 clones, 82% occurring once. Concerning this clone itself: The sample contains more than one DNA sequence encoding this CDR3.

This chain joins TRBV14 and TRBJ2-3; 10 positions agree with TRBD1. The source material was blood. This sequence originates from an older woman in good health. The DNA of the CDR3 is TGTGCCAGCAGCCAAGGGGAGACAGGGGGCGCAGATACGCAGTATTTT. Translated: CASSQGETGGADTQYF.